What follows are 15 T cell receptor beta chains derived from one specimen sequenced in a study of T cells after yellow fever vaccination. TCRdb itself ran the 5' RACE reads through MiXCR, one entry per CDR3 protein. The table lists under 150,000 distinct CDR3 sequences, 6.5% to 8.5% of them singletons, with roughly 0.71% in the top ten. This material consisted of CD4+ T cells sorted from PBMCs, taken 5 days after the yellow fever booster vaccination. These receptors were taken from a man younger than 40 who received the YFV17D yellow fever vaccine.

This clonotype was seen at least ten times. The V and J genes are TRBV29-1 and TRBJ1-5; weak D call: TRBD1 (5 bases). The length of the CDR3 is 14 residues. In germline, CDR1 is SQVTM, CDR2 ANQGSEA. V lost 0 bases and J 11 bases, leaving 17 bases between the germline ends. The CDR3 sequence: CSVEETGRPGSQHF. The CDR3 DNA is TGCAGCGTTGAAGAAACGGGGCGGCCAGGGTCCCAGCATTTT. Full variable domain (outside the CDR3, taken from reference TRBV29-1 and TRBJ1-5): SAVISQKPSRDICQRGTSLTIQCQVDSQVTMMFWYRQQPGQSLTLIATANQGSEATYESGFVIDKFPISRPNLTFSTLTVSNMSPEDSSIYLCSVEETGRPGSQHFGDGTRLSIL.

This clonotype was counted many times. The gene calls are TRBV20-1 and TRBJ2-3, with a tentative D call TRBD2 (5 bases). CDR3 length: 14 residues. Trimming stripped 5 bases from V and 0 bases from J, with 12 bases between. The germline V gene has CDR1 DFQATT and CDR2 SNEGSKA (reference sequence). The DNA of the CDR3 is TGCAGTGCTGTCGCCCGGACTAGCACAGATACGCAGTATTTT. Its translation: CSAVARTSTDTQYF.

This clonotype has at least ten counts. The CDR3 coding sequence is TGTGCCAGAAGGGCTACTGAAGCTTTCTTT. Its translation: CARRATEAFF. The chain is built from TRBV19 and TRBJ1-1; D gene ambiguous. The CDR3 has 10 amino acids. V was shortened by 9 bases and J by 5 bases, with 7 bases between the two germline ends. CDR1 is LNHDA, CDR2 SQIVND, per germline (reference sequence).

In the case of this clonotype: A much larger clone is a single base away; this may be a read error. This chain connects TRBV5-6 to TRBJ2-1; 7 nucleotides agree with TRBD1. Germline V gene data show CDR1 as SGHDT and CDR2 as YYEEEE. The CDR3 consists of 16 residues. CDR3 sequence (DNA): TGTGACAGCAGCTTAGGTGGCAGGGGGTACTACAATGAGCAGTTCTTC. As protein: CDSSLGGRGYYNEQFF.

This clonotype occurred many times. This chain uses TRBV5-5 with TRBJ2-1, with 7 bases identical to TRBD1. The germline V gene encodes CDR1 SGHKS and CDR2 YYEKEE (reference sequence). The junction had 5 bases not matched to a gene; V was cut back by 3 bases and J by 5 bases. CDR3 length: 14 residues. CDR3 coding DNA: TGTGCCAGCAGCTGGACAGGCGTAAACAATGAGCAGTTCTTC. Translating gives CASSWTGVNNEQFF.

This clonotype was seen at least ten times. The rearrangement joins TRBV19 to TRBJ2-3; TRBD2 matches at 9 bases. Germline CDR1 reads LNHDA; CDR2 reads SQIVND (reference sequence). V gave up 7 bases and J gave up 2 bases; unmatched junction bases: 19. The CDR3 covers 19 residues. CDR3 nucleotides: TGTGCCAGTACCCCGAGGGCTAGCGGGAATTACTTCTTCACAGATACGCAGTATTTT. This translates into CASTPRASGNYFFTDTQYF. Complete variable domain (other parts from reference TRBV19 and TRBJ2-3): DGGITQSPKYLFRKEGQNVTLSCEQNLNHDAMYWYRQDPGQGLRLIYYSQIVNDFQKGDIAEGYSVSREKKESFPLTVTSAQKNPTAFYLCASTPRASGNYFFTDTQYFGPGTRLTVL.

Concerning this clonotype itself: Possible read error: a much larger clone is one base away. The chain combines TRBV5-5 with TRBJ2-1; perhaps TRBD2 as D (6 bases). CDR3 length: 15 residues. CDR1 is SGHKS and CDR2 is YYEKEE in the germline V gene (reference sequence). The CDR3 DNA sequence: TGTACCAGCAGCTTGGGGACCGGGAGAAGGGTTGAGCAGTTCTTC. This translates into CTSSLGTGRRVEQFF.

This clonotype was picked up many times. The chain employs TRBV30 and TRBJ2-3; 8 bases are shared with TRBD1. The CDR3 sequence is 14 residues long. Germline CDR1 reads GTSNPN; CDR2 reads SVGIG (reference sequence). The trim removed 5 bases at V and 2 bases at J, leaving 6 bases unmatched. CDR3 sequence: CAWAGGINTDTQYF. CDR3 coding DNA: TGTGCCTGGGCAGGGGGCATAAACACAGATACGCAGTATTTT. Supplemented by reference TRBV30 and TRBJ2-3, the full variable domain reads SQTIHQWPATLVQPVGSPLSLECTVEGTSNPNLYWYRQAAGRGLQLLFYSVGIGQISSEVPQNLSASRPQDRQFILSSKKLLLSDSGFYLCAWAGGINTDTQYFGPGTRLTVL.

V and J are TRBV7-2 and TRBJ2-7; the match to TRBD2 covers 8 bases. Per the germline V gene, CDR1 is SGHTA and CDR2 is FQGNSA. V was pared by 1 base and J by 3 bases, with 2 bases of the junction left unmatched. The CDR3 runs 14 residues. The CDR3 spells CASSLERGSYEQYF. For the CDR3, the DNA is TGTGCCAGCAGCTTAGAGCGGGGGAGCTACGAGCAGTACTTC. Variable domain in full (rest from reference TRBV7-2 and TRBJ2-7): GAGVSQSPSNKVTEKGKDVELRCDPISGHTALYWYRQSLGQGLEFLIYFQGNSAPDKSGLPSDRFSAERTGGSVSTLTIQRTQQEDSAVYLCASSLERGSYEQYFGPGTRLTVT.

This clonotype occurred many times. This chain connects TRBV5-1 to TRBJ2-7; 7 nucleotides agree with TRBD1. V gave up 4 bases and J gave up 6 bases; unmatched junction bases: 4. The CDR3 length is 12 residues. The germline V gene has CDR1 SGHRS and CDR2 YFSETQ. The CDR3 region has the DNA TGCGCCAGCAGCCCAGACAGGGCCGAGCAGTACTTC. It translates to CASSPDRAEQYF.

This clonotype has at least ten counts. This chain links TRBV7-2 with TRBJ2-7, with TRBD1 identical over 7 bases. CDR3 length: 16 amino acids. Looked up from germline, CDR1 is SGHTA and CDR2 is FQGNSA. V lost 0 bases, J lost 2 bases, and 7 bases stayed unmatched. CDR3 residues: CASSLAVGQAPYEQYF. CDR3 sequence (DNA): TGTGCCAGCAGCTTAGCAGTCGGACAGGCACCCTACGAGCAGTACTTC.

This sequence joins TRBV30 and TRBJ2-6; the D gene is possibly TRBD1 (5 bases). Per the germline V gene, CDR1 is GTSNPN and CDR2 is SVGIG (reference sequence). The CDR3 totals 16 residues. V was shortened by 3 bases and J by 1 base, with 13 bases between the two germline ends. The CDR3 loop reads CAWRRGRLSGANVLTF. The CDR3 bases are TGTGCCTGGAGAAGGGGCCGCTTATCTGGGGCCAACGTCCTGACTTTC.

Ten or more counts support this clonotype. The CDR3 spells CASSLEFRPTDEQFF. CDR3 nucleotide sequence: TGCGCCAGCAGCTTGGAATTTCGGCCAACGGATGAGCAGTTCTTC. The rearrangement links TRBV5-1 to TRBJ2-1; D is unresolved. Germline-derived CDR1 and CDR2 are SGHRS and YFSETQ. Trimming removed 0 bases at V and 8 bases at J, with 15 bases between. The CDR3 spans 15 residues.

There are many counts of this clonotype. The V gene is TRBV4-3, the J gene TRBJ2-3; D might be TRBD1 or TRBD2, each matching 6 bases. The CDR3 is made up of 15 amino acids. Germline CDR1 and CDR2: LGHNA and YSLEER. Between the trimmed V and J ends, which lost 1 base and 7 bases, there was a span of 15 bases. CDR3 protein: CASSQVNPGAYTQYF. CDR3 in DNA: TGCGCCAGCAGCCAAGTCAACCCGGGGGCATATACGCAGTATTTT.

This clonotype has more than one count but fewer than ten. The chain combines TRBV20-1 with TRBJ2-3; the D gene is possibly TRBD2 (5 bases). Looked up from germline, CDR1 is DFQATT and CDR2 is SNEGSKA (reference sequence). This CDR3 region has 10 residues. Trimming took 8 bases from V and 7 from J, leaving 10 bases between them. The CDR3 region has the DNA TGCAGTCCGAGGGATTATACGCAGTATTTT. Translation gives CSPRDYTQYF.